This TCR beta chain was captured by sequencing in a study of human T cells and chemical hapten exposure (TCRdb year 2021). As for the study more broadly: For sensitization, 2% DPC in acetone was applied to a 2 cm by 2 cm area of upper inner arm skin. Blood samples were taken from patients before sensitization (week 0) and then at 2, 6 and about 24 weeks after DPC sensitization. Most of the patients in the cohort were female, and the cohort covered alopecia areata with under or over 50% scalp involvement, alopecia totalis and alopecia universalis. Patch tests used Finn chambers with 0.01% DPC on the upper back, scored after 6 days by International Contact Dermatitis Research Group standards. The libraries were sequenced as a pool, and the TCR yield per sample differed mostly because of small variations in library volumes within the pool. The study tracked peripheral blood TCR repertoire changes in vivo during primary and secondary sensitization to the hapten diphenylcyclopropenone (DPC) in alopecia patients. Weekly therapeutic DPC doses were additionally applied to the scalp of patients throughout the roughly 25-week study period. About 30 alopecia patients provided blood for TCR sequencing at one to four time points (pre-sensitization, 2, 6 and 24 weeks). Results the study describes overall, beyond this receptor: DPC sensitization did not change the number of TCRs with a frequency above 1 in 1000, and there was no evidence of changes in global repertoire structure. The number of PT1 expanded TCRs positively correlated with patch test score, significant at thresholds 8, 16 and 32 but not 4. Expanded TCRs formed significantly more large CDR3 similarity clusters than pre-sensitization or healthy control sets, consistent with antigen-driven responses. Repeated subsampling changed both the strength of the expansion versus patch-test correlation and the threshold at which that correlation became significant. Alopecia, a presumed autoimmune disease, was present in all patients, so the immune response of the patients might differ from that of healthy individuals.

From V the trimming removes 4 bases and from J it removes 5 bases, while the gene matches leave 8 bases of the junction unaccounted for. Its CDR3 holds 15 amino acids, cysteine through phenylalanine. Left in the record is the CDR3 DNA by itself, 45 bases read in frame from the first base. From the germline V gene, CDR1 is SNHLY and CDR2 is FYNNEI. The method behind the library was RACE. The sequencer was a NextSeq 500. During library preparation, unique molecular identifiers were attached to individual cDNA molecules so that TCRs could be counted in a quantitative, reproducible way. For every blood RNA sample, sequencing covered both the TCR alpha and TCR beta chains. Processing in the source paper ran as follows. The median number of TCRs per sample was roughly 98,000, ranging from roughly 23,224 to 690,600. The Decombinator software suite was used to annotate the V, J and CDR3 of the TCR reads. Every sample was subsampled to the same number of TCRs (28,000) for the PS versus PT1 abundance plots. Expanded TCRs were defined as absent before sensitization and observed at least eight times at the 2-week time point. In-frame beta chains were kept once TCRdb had trimmed the public reads at Q25 with fastp and called clones with MiXCR. When rows share a CDR3 protein, they turn into one entry using the most common DNA and genes. The V and J calls, along with clone size, are taken from TCRdb and not from the paper's own processing. The sample table records around 360,000 distinct CDR3 sequences; over 6% of these occur just once. The ten largest clones represent around 6% of the sample.

Read against the paper, the sample's time point label means: patch test 2, 6 weeks after DPC sensitization. What the treatment or condition label conveys for this sample: therapeutic diphenylcyclopropenone sensitization with weekly scalp DPC. At each patch-test visit, blood was drawn before the patch test was applied. Patients were considered eligible if aged 18 to 70, diagnosed with alopecia and deemed suitable for DPC therapy, and patients were excluded if pregnant. Total RNA was extracted from unfractionated whole blood that had been collected in Tempus Blood RNA tubes. In the case of this clonotype: Its antigen is unknown. Base-call qualities are not available, and no considerably larger clone is one nucleotide away.

The clonotype was recovered from a woman under 30 with alopecia areata. Some clones in this sample may be carry-over from other donors' samples. The starting material was whole blood, obtained in connection with sensitization to the hapten diphenylcyclopropenone (DPC). The chain is encoded by TRBV2 joined to TRBJ2-3; TRBD2 matches 8 bases in the middle. The DNA sequence is given as TGTGCCAGCAGTGTTGTCGGGGGGGCCCAAGATACGCAGTATTTT. Its coded protein is CASSVVGGAQDTQYF.